The T cell receptor (beta chain) described here comes from a study of spatial heterogeneity in lung cancer. For the study at large: The average appearance count of each unique TCR and UMI combination in raw reads was more than 9.5.

Regarding time point: sample taken at primary tumor resection. Unsorted tumor, nontumor lung tissue or cryopreserved PBMC supplied the whole RNA. V gave up 4 bases and J gave up 7 bases, with 8 bases separating them. The CDR3 spans 12 residues. Germline values: CDR1 ENHRY, CDR2 SYGVKD. TCRdb re-called the 5' RACE reads with MiXCR, one entry per CDR3 protein. The table has tens of thousands of distinct CDR3 sequences, roughly 8% seen once; the top ten hold about 16%. This TCR came from a female donor with early-stage non-small cell lung cancer. This sequence joins TRBV10-3 and TRBJ2-1, with D hard to call. The input for sequencing was PBMCs, taken at surgery. Written as DNA, the CDR3 is TGTGCCATCAGTGTGGTGGGGAATGAGCAGTTCTTC. Translated: CAISVVGNEQFF.